Shown below are 25 T cell receptor beta chains from a single sample sequenced in a study of blood T cell repertoires in COVID-19. TCRdb's copy holds only in-frame clones and misses some; the assay was immunoSEQ multiplex PCR. In the table there are tens of thousands of clones, around four fifths of which are singletons. Source material: peripheral blood. The source of these receptors is a woman older than 75 with acute or convalescent COVID-19.

CDR3 in DNA: TGTGCCAGCAGCTTTCTCATACCGGGGGGGGGCCGTAGCGATGGCTACACCTTC. It codes for CASSFLIPGGGRSDGYTF. The chain combines TRBV3-1 (or the pseudogene TRBV3-2) with TRBJ1-2; weak D call: TRBD1 (6 bases). V was cut by 5 bases and J by 6 bases, with 28 bases left in between. The germline V gene has CDR1 LGHDT and CDR2 YNNKEL (reference sequence). This CDR3 is 18 amino acids long.

The chain uses TRBV18 and TRBJ1-1; TRBD1 matches at 8 bases. V gave up 0 bases and J gave up 7 bases; unmatched junction bases: 13. The V gene's germline CDR1 is KGHSH and CDR2 LQKENI. CDR3 length: 17 amino acids. The CDR3 protein is CASSPPIATGVASEAFF. For the CDR3, the DNA is TGTGCCAGCTCACCACCGATAGCGACAGGGGTTGCGAGTGAAGCTTTCTTT.

This clone was recorded once. The chain combines TRBV18 with TRBJ1-1, with D perhaps TRBD1 (6 bases). CDR3 length equals 14 residues. Per the germline V gene, CDR1 is KGHSH and CDR2 is LQKENI. V lost 2 bases to trimming and J lost 4 bases, with 11 bases between them. CDR3 region: CASSPGAGATEAFF. CDR3 in DNA: TGTGCCAGCTCACCAGGGGCAGGGGCCACTGAAGCTTTCTTT.

The rearrangement joins TRBV12-5 to TRBJ2-2, with 7 bases identical to TRBD1. V shed 6 bases, J shed 4 bases, and the junction held 5 bases outside the gene matches. Looked up from germline, CDR1 is LGHNT and CDR2 is FRNRAP. The CDR3 covers 14 residues. CDR3 sequence reads: CASGFGTATGELFF. The CDR3 coding sequence is TGTGCTAGTGGATTCGGGACAGCCACCGGGGAGCTGTTTTTT. Based on the CDR3 plus reference TRBV12-5 and TRBJ2-2, the full variable domain is DARVTQTPRHKVTEMGQEVTMRCQPILGHNTVFWYRQTMMQGLELLAYFRNRAPLDDSGMPKDRFSAEMPDATLATLKIQPSEPRDSAVYFCASGFGTATGELFFGEGSRLTVL.

This rearrangement joins TRBV28 to TRBJ1-2; no reliable D call. Germline V gives CDR1 MDHEN, CDR2 SYDVKM. CDR3 length: 12 amino acids. The V end was cut by 2 bases, the J end by 8 bases, with 9 bases between. The CDR3 nucleotides are TGTGCCAGCAGTTTACGGGTCGGCGGCTACACCTTC. This sequence encodes CASSLRVGGYTF.

The chain recombines TRBV18 with TRBJ2-5; 7 bases line up with TRBD1. CDR1 and CDR2 (germline): KGHSH, LQKENI. V shed 3 bases and J 1 base; nucleotides not matched to a gene: 2. The CDR3 spans 14 residues. The CDR3 reads CASSPRQGQETQYF. CDR3 in DNA: TGTGCCAGCTCACCGCGACAGGGCCAAGAGACCCAGTACTTC.

A word on this clone: One end of the junction varies from germline; a read error may be responsible. The chain employs TRBV15 and TRBJ1-4, with TRBD1 identical over 7 bases. CDR3 length: 13 residues. Per germline, CDR1 LNHNV and CDR2 YYDKDF (reference sequence). CDR3 sequence: CATSGDRVEKLFF. As DNA, the CDR3 is TGTGCCACCAGCGGAGACAGGGTTGAAAAACTGTTTTTT.

The genes are TRBV9 and TRBJ1-4, with 9 bases lining up with TRBD1. CDR1 is SGDLS and CDR2 is YYNGEE in the germline V gene. CDR3 length: 15 residues. V lost 4 bases, J lost 4 bases, and 5 bases stayed unmatched. The CDR3 DNA is TGTGCCAGCAGCTCCGCGACAGGGGGTAATGAAAAACTGTTTTTT. Translated, it gives CASSSATGGNEKLFF.

The chain recombines TRBV9 with TRBJ2-1; 11 bases map to TRBD2. The J segment lost 2 bases and the V segment lost 4 bases, leaving 5 bases of the junction unmatched. This CDR3 has 16 residues. Germline V gives CDR1 SGDLS, CDR2 YYNGEE. In nucleotides, the CDR3 is TGTGCCAGCAGCCACTTAGCGGGGGGGACCTACAATGAGCAGTTCTTC. This translates into CASSHLAGGTYNEQFF.

CDR3 bases: TGTGCCAGCAGCTTAATGGCGGGGTCCTATGGCTACACCTTC. Translated, it gives CASSLMAGSYGYTF. The chain has TRBV7-9 and TRBJ1-2; D not certain. The CDR3 is 14 amino acids. Germline CDR1 is SEHNR and CDR2 is FQNEAQ (reference sequence). Trimming removed 2 bases from V and 4 bases from J, with 11 bases in between. Full variable domain (outside the CDR3, taken from reference TRBV7-9 and TRBJ1-2): DTGVSQNPRHKITKRGQNVTFRCDPISEHNRLYWYRQTLGQGPEFLTYFQNEAQLEKSRLLSDRFSAERPKGSFSTLEIQRTEQGDSAMYLCASSLMAGSYGYTFGSGTRLTVV.

This sequence joins TRBV3-1 (or the pseudogene TRBV3-2) and TRBJ2-7; 9 positions match TRBD1. CDR3 length: 16 residues. CDR1 and CDR2 (germline): LGHDT, YNNKEL (reference sequence). V was clipped by 1 base and J by 5 bases; unmatched bases: 9. The CDR3 reads CASSQALGQGIHEQYF. Here the CDR3 DNA reads TGTGCCAGCAGCCAAGCTCTAGGACAGGGGATACACGAGCAGTACTTC.

This chain uses TRBV4-1 with TRBJ1-1, with 7 bases aligning to TRBD1. CDR1 MGHRA and CDR2 YSYEKL come from the germline V gene. Trimming cost V 2 bases and J 2 bases; bases outside gene matches: 2. The length of the CDR3 is 14 residues. The DNA of the CDR3 is TGCGCCAGCAGCCAAAGGGACAGCAACACTGAAGCTTTCTTT. This gives the protein CASSQRDSNTEAFF.

This chain uses TRBV25-1 with TRBJ2-1; maybe TRBD1 (5 bases). Trimming shortened V by 4 bases and J by 4 bases, and 11 bases separated the two germline ends. This CDR3 has 14 amino acids. Per germline, CDR1 MGHDK and CDR2 SYGVNS. CDR3: CASSGAGWYNEQFF. In nucleotides, the CDR3 is TGTGCCAGCAGTGGGGCAGGGTGGTACAATGAGCAGTTCTTC.

This chain's CDR3 is CASPELGGTEAFF. The CDR3 coding sequence is TGTGCCAGCCCCGAACTGGGAGGCACTGAAGCTTTCTTT. The chain combines TRBV2 with TRBJ1-1; D gene uncertain. The germline gives CDR1 SNHLY, CDR2 FYNNEI. The CDR3 consists of 13 residues. V was trimmed by 8 bases and J by 4 bases, leaving 14 bases between them.

The chain has TRBV18 and TRBJ1-4; possible D gene TRBD1, 5 bases. The germline V gene encodes CDR1 KGHSH and CDR2 LQKENI. Trimming took off 6 bases at V and 3 bases at J, with 11 bases between the two ends. This CDR3 is built from 14 residues. The CDR3 loop reads CASSLQGSNEKLFF. The CDR3 nucleotides read TGTGCCAGCTCCCTTCAGGGATCTAATGAAAAACTGTTTTTT.

CDR3 nucleotides: TGTGCCAGCGGTCCGGGACAGGGCTACACCATATATTTT. Amino acids: CASGPGQGYTIYF. The J gene is TRBJ1-3, the V gene TRBV27, with 9 bases fitting TRBD1. Germline V gene data show CDR1 as MNHEY and CDR2 as SMNVEV (reference sequence). V dropped 8 bases and J dropped 8; count of bases not matched to a gene: 7. This CDR3 has 13 residues.

The chain combines TRBV2 with TRBJ1-1; D is perhaps TRBD1 (6 bases). The CDR3 consists of 14 residues. From germline, CDR1 is SNHLY and CDR2 FYNNEI. With 4 bases removed from V and 3 bases from J, the gap between germline ends came to 12 bases. Here the CDR3 reads CASSGPGAYTEAFF. The DNA of the CDR3 is TGTGCCAGCAGTGGCCCAGGGGCGTACACTGAAGCTTTCTTT.

This chain joins TRBV11-3 and TRBJ2-1; D not certain. The CDR3 runs to 16 residues. V gave up 1 base and J gave up 0 bases, with 10 bases separating them. CDR1 is SGHNT and CDR2 is YENEEA in the germline V gene. This chain's CDR3 is CASSLGAAGSYNEQFF. The CDR3 region has the DNA TGTGCCAGCAGCTTAGGCGCGGCCGGCTCCTACAATGAGCAGTTCTTC.

The rearrangement links TRBV5-1 to TRBJ2-5, with D possibly being TRBD1 (5 bases). Trimming pared 4 bases from V and 1 base from J, leaving 17 bases between. The CDR3 length is 16 residues. Germline CDR1 SGHRS, CDR2 YFSETQ. The CDR3 region is CASSRSRETVQETQYF. The CDR3 nucleotides are TGCGCCAGCAGCCGGAGCAGAGAGACAGTCCAAGAGACCCAGTACTTC.

This chain links TRBV11-2 with TRBJ2-3; D gene uncertain. Germline values: CDR1 SGHAT, CDR2 FQNNGV. The CDR3 has 13 residues. V lost 0 bases and J 8 bases, leaving 9 bases between the germline ends. CDR3 bases: TGTGCCAGCAGCTTAGAGGCCCGCCGTACGCAGTATTTT. Amino acid sequence: CASSLEARRTQYF.

The chain uses TRBV12-3 or TRBV12-4 and TRBJ2-7; a weak D match, TRBD2 (5 bases). Trimming stripped 7 bases from V and 2 bases from J, with 12 bases between. This CDR3 has 13 amino acids. The CDR3: CASTKDGTYEQYF. The CDR3, as DNA: TGTGCCAGCACCAAGGACGGGACCTACGAGCAGTACTTC.

The chain carries TRBV4-2 and TRBJ1-4; 11 bases line up with TRBD1. Trimming at V came to 3 bases and at J to 3 bases, leaving 3 bases not matched to a gene. The CDR3 runs to 16 residues. The germline V gene encodes CDR1 LGHNA and CDR2 YNFKEQ. The CDR3 sequence is CASSQGQGGPNEKLFF. CDR3 coding DNA: TGTGCCAGCAGCCAGGGACAGGGGGGGCCTAATGAAAAACTGTTTTTT.

The chain links TRBV27 to TRBJ1-2; 9 bases map to TRBD1. The CDR3 length is 15 residues. V lost 5 bases, J lost 5 bases, and 9 bases stayed unmatched. CDR1 is MNHEY, CDR2 SMNVEV, per germline (reference sequence). The CDR3 sequence: CASSPRDRVRYGYTF. CDR3 DNA: TGTGCCAGCAGTCCGCGGGACAGGGTGAGATATGGCTACACCTTC.

This sequence joins TRBV19 and TRBJ1-5; a weak D match, TRBD1 (5 bases). Trimming removed 5 bases from V and 5 bases from J, with 16 bases in between. The CDR3 spans 15 residues. In germline, CDR1 is LNHDA, CDR2 SQIVND (reference sequence). The CDR3 DNA reads TGTGCCAGTAGTCTCGAACGGGGGTATGATCAGCCCCAGCATTTT. As protein: CASSLERGYDQPQHF.

The rearrangement joins TRBV6-2 or TRBV6-3 to TRBJ2-3; 7 bases line up with TRBD2. Germline CDR1 MNHEY, CDR2 SVGEGT. The CDR3 totals 16 residues. The V segment lost 2 bases and the J segment 6 bases; nucleotides outside the gene matches: 11. CDR3 in DNA: TGTGCCAGCAGTTACCCGGTAGCGGGTAGGAGGGATACGCAGTATTTT. Protein sequence: CASSYPVAGRRDTQYF.